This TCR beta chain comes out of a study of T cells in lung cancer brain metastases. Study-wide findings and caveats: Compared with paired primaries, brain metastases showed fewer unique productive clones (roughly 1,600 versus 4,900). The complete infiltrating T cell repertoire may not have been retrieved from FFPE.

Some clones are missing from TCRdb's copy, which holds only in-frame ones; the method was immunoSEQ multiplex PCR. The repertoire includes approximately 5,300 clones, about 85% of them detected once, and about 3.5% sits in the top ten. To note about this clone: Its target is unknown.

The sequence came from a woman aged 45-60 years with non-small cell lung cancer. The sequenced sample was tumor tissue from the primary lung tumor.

CDR3 sequence (DNA): TGTGCCAGCAGTGCCGGGACAGGGGGCCGGAGTGAAAAACTGTTTTTT. Its protein is CASSAGTGGRSEKLFF. The gene calls are TRBV2 and TRBJ1-4, with 12 bases aligning to TRBD1. CDR1 is SNHLY and CDR2 is FYNNEI in the germline V gene. The CDR3 is made up of 16 amino acids. Trimming took 4 bases from V and 7 from J; bases not matched to a gene: 7.